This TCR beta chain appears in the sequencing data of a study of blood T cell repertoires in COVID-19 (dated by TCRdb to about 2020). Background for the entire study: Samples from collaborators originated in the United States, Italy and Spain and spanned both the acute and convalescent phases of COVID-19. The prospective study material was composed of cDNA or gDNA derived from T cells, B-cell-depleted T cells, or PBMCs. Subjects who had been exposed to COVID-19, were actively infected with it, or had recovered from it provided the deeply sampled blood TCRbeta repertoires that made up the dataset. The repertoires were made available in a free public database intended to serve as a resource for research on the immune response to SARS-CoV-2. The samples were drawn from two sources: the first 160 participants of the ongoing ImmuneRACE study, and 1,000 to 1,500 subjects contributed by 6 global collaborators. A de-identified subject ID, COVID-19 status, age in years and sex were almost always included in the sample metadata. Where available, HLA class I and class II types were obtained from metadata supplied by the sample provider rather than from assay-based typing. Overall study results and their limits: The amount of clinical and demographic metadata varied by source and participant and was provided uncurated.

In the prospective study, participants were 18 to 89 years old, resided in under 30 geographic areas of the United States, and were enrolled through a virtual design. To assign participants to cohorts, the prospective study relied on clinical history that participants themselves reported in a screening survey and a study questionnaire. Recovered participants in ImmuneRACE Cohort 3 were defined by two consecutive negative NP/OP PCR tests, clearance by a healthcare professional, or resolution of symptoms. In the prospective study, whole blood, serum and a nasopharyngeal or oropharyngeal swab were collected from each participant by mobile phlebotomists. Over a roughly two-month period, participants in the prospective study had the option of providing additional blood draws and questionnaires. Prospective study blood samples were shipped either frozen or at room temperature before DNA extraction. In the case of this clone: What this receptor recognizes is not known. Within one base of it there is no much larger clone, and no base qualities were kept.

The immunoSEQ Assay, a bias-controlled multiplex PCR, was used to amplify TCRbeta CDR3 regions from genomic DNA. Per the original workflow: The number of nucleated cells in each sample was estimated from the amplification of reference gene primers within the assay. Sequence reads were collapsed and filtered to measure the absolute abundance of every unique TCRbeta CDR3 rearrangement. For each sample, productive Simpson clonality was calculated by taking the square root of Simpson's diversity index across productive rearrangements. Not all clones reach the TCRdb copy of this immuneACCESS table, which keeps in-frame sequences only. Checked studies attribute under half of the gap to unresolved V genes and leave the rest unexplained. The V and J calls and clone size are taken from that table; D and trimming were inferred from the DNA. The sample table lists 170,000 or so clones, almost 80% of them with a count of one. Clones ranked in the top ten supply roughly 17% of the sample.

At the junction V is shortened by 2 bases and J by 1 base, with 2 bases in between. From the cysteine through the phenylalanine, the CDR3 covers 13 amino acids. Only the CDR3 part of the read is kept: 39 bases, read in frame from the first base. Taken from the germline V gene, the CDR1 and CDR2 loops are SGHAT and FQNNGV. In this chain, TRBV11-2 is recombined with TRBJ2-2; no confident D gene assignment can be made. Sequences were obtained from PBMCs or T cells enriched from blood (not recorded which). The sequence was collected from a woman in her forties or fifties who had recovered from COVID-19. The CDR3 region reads CASSLQNTGELFF. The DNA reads TGTGCCAGCAGCTTACAGAACACCGGGGAGCTGTTTTTT.